The 6 T cell receptor beta chains below were found in one sample sequenced in a study of CD8 T cells in ankylosing spondylitis. Study-level points and caveats: Fewer than ten highly homologous variants made up a TCR beta motif, and this motif appeared characteristic of ankylosing spondylitis blood.

These receptors' targets are unknown. MiXCR, run by TCRdb on the 5' RACE reads, gives a single entry per CDR3 protein. This table has 330,000 or so distinct CDR3 sequences, roughly 8% appearing once. The sequenced material came from blood, either unsorted or a sorted T cell fraction (not recorded which). Receptors originate from a male donor with ankylosing spondylitis.

As regards this clonotype: At one of its ends the junction is not consistent with the germline gene, which may arise from a read error. The chain combines TRBV3-1 with TRBJ2-1; 11 bases line up with TRBD2. Per germline, CDR1 LGHDT and CDR2 YNNKEL (reference sequence). This CDR3 comprises 17 residues. CDR3 region: CASSRFPTSGSYDEQFF. DNA of the CDR3: TGTGCCAGCAGCCGATTCCCTACTAGCGGGAGCTACGATGAGCAGTTCTTC.

This clonotype has a handful of counts. The CDR3 bases are TGCGCCAGCAGCCAACCCCCGGGACTAGCGGAGTACAATGAGCAGTTCTTC. Translating it yields CASSQPPGLAEYNEQFF. This chain connects TRBV4-1 to TRBJ2-1; TRBD2 aligns across 11 bases. Germline V gene data show CDR1 as MGHRA and CDR2 as YSYEKL. CDR3 length: 17 amino acids. The J segment lost 4 bases and the V segment lost 2 bases, leaving 7 bases of the junction unmatched.

In its sample, this clonotype was seen a few times. The chain combines TRBV11-2 with TRBJ1-3; D ambiguous. This CDR3 spans 14 amino acids. V lost 2 bases to trimming and J lost 0 bases, with 5 bases between them. Germline CDR1 SGHAT, CDR2 FQNNGV. The CDR3 here is CASSLLVSGNTIYF. As DNA, the CDR3 is TGTGCCAGCAGCTTACTAGTCTCTGGAAACACCATATATTTT.

The rearrangement links TRBV21-1 to TRBJ1-2; the D call of TRBD1 is as the table states it, not checked on the DNA. TRBV21-1 is reported as a pseudogene. The CDR3 length is 16 residues. The CDR3 loop reads CASSKRGRESNYGYTF. For the CDR3, the DNA is TGTGCCAGCAGCAAAAGGGGCAGGGAGTCTAACTATGGCTACACCTTC.

This clonotype was observed a handful of times. The J gene is TRBJ1-1, the V gene TRBV27; a weak D match, TRBD1 (6 bases). V lost 8 bases, J lost 8 bases, and 12 bases lay in between. Germline loops: CDR1 MNHEY, CDR2 SMNVEV (reference sequence). The CDR3 runs 11 residues. The CDR3 reads CASGSGTEAFF. CDR3 DNA sequence: TGTGCCAGCGGATCCGGGACAGAAGCTTTCTTT.

The chain recombines TRBV7-9 with TRBJ1-1; D uncertain. The CDR3 loop spans 15 amino acids. Germline V gives CDR1 SEHNR, CDR2 FQNEAQ (reference sequence). V was trimmed by 1 base and J by 0 bases, leaving 9 bases between them. CDR3 coding DNA: TGTGCCAGCAGCTTAGTAAACATCATGAACACTGAAGCTTTCTTT. Its translation: CASSLVNIMNTEAFF.